This T cell receptor beta chain was captured in a study of patients and donors after allogeneic stem cell transplantation. V was pared by 3 bases and J by 7 bases, with 5 bases of the junction left unmatched. The germline gives CDR1 ENHRY, CDR2 SYGVKD. The CDR3 runs to 13 residues. Using its own MiXCR run on the RT-PCR reads, TCRdb lists one record per CDR3 protein. Altogether more than 150,000 distinct CDR3 sequences are present, more than 20% being singletons, with the ten largest covering roughly 26%. Ten or more counts support this clonotype. The sample consisted of blood, either unsorted or a sorted T cell fraction (not recorded which). This chain links TRBV10-3 with TRBJ1-1; 7 bases fit TRBD1. The sequence was obtained from a human donor who was either an allogeneic HSCT recipient or a stem cell or donor lymphocyte infusion donor (not recorded which). It is not recorded whose cells these are; they may come from a transplant donor. The CDR3 nucleotides read TGTGCCATCAGTGATCCAGGGGGGGGTGAAGCTTTCTTT. Translated, it gives CAISDPGGGEAFF.